The next 14 T cell receptor beta chains were all read from a single sample in a study of T cell clusters in autoimmune cytopenias. Roughly 38,000 genome equivalents of blood DNA were amplified for TRB. TRB rearrangements were amplified by touch-down multiplex PCR with mixed TRB-A/B primers. TCRdb reprocessed the multiplex PCR reads and keeps a single row for each CDR3 protein, giving no DNA. This sample's clone table lists 5,500 to 6,500 distinct CDR3 sequences. The sample was also linked to a second study, of T cell repertoires in aging, cancer and after chemotherapy.

The sequenced material came from peripheral blood. The receptor set was obtained from a human donor in good health.

V and J are TRBV20-1 and TRBJ1-5; TCRdb outputs TRBD1, but without DNA this stays unchecked. This CDR3 region has 14 residues. Germline CDR1 is DFQATT and CDR2 is SNEGSKA (reference sequence). This CDR3 reads CSARHDSSNQPQHF.

This clonotype is classed as medium-sized by frequency. CDR3 amino acids: CAWSRGKDQPQHF. The V gene is TRBV30, the J gene TRBJ1-5; with no DNA, the TCRdb D assignment of TRBD1 cannot be verified. Germline V gives CDR1 GTSNPN, CDR2 SVGIG (reference sequence). This CDR3 has 13 residues.

The rearrangement joins TRBV20-1 to TRBJ2-7; absent DNA, TCRdb's TRBD2 call cannot be checked. Germline CDR1 is DFQATT and CDR2 is SNEGSKA (reference sequence). The CDR3 loop spans 14 amino acids. The CDR3 loop is CSATRGGPSDEQYF.

The chain links TRBV11-2 to TRBJ2-1; TCRdb's D call of TRBD1 is untestable without DNA. The length of the CDR3 is 14 residues. CDR1 and CDR2 from the germline V gene are SGHAT and FQNNGV. CDR3 in amino acids: CASSLGTTYNEQFF.

By frequency, this clonotype registers medium-sized. This rearrangement joins TRBV6-1 to TRBJ1-5. In germline, CDR1 is MNHNS, CDR2 SASEGT. The CDR3 runs to 12 residues. CDR3: CASREALQPQHF.

Its frequency marks this clonotype as medium-sized. The chain couples TRBV6-5 to TRBJ1-1. CDR3 size: 13 residues. Germline lookup yields CDR1 MNHEY and CDR2 SVGAGI. The chain's CDR3 is CASSYQPATEAFF.

This clonotype is called medium-sized based on its frequency. The rearrangement uses TRBV5-6 and TRBJ1-1. The CDR3 has 13 residues. The germline V gene has CDR1 SGHDT and CDR2 YYEEEE. CDR3: CASSWGTAGEAFF.

This clonotype ranks as medium-sized in terms of frequency. The chain recombines TRBV6-5 with TRBJ2-7. Germline CDR1 MNHEY, CDR2 SVGAGI. This CDR3 has 18 residues. The CDR3 here is CASSYSGESINLGYEQYF.

This clonotype registers medium-sized by frequency. The chain links TRBV5-1 to TRBJ1-4. Germline loops: CDR1 SGHRS, CDR2 YFSETQ. The CDR3 loop spans 13 amino acids. The CDR3 loop is CASSLDLGEKLFF.

This clonotype is classed as medium-sized by frequency. V usage is TRBV6-5 and J usage is TRBJ2-7; TCRdb calls TRBD1, which cannot be checked without DNA. Germline V lookup: CDR1 MNHEY, CDR2 SVGAGI. This CDR3 is 13 amino acids long. CDR3 in amino acids: CASRMGAAYEQYF.

The V call is TRBV14, the J call TRBJ2-2. The CDR3 is 15 amino acids. The germline V gene encodes CDR1 SGHDN and CDR2 FVKESK. The CDR3 spells CASSQVGFNTGELFF.

The CDR3 sequence is CATQFRTLNTGELFF. The rearrangement joins TRBV19 to TRBJ2-2; TCRdb proposes TRBD1, but this gene call is untestable without DNA. The CDR3 sequence is 15 residues long. Germline CDR1 reads LNHDA; CDR2 reads SQIVND (reference sequence).

This clonotype is deemed medium-sized by its frequency. The chain links TRBV10-3 to TRBJ1-6; as DNA is missing, the TRBD1 call by TCRdb cannot be tested. CDR1 ENHRY and CDR2 SYGVKD come from the germline V gene. This CDR3 comprises 18 residues. The CDR3 here is CPTGMMGAGKRCNSPLHF.

The CDR3 protein is CASGSLNGGGGYTF. The chain has TRBV12-5 and TRBJ1-2. This CDR3 region has 14 residues. The germline CDR1 and CDR2 sequences are LGHNT and FRNRAP.